Presented here are 19 T cell receptor beta chains from one specimen sequenced in a study of Ad26.COV2.S vaccination and SARS-CoV-2 variants. Profiled with immunoSEQ multiplex PCR; TCRdb holds only in-frame clones, not every one. The sample lists hundreds of thousands of clones, about 90% seen once, with 3.9% in the top ten. Sequenced material: peripheral blood, taken after recovery from COVID-19. The receptor source for this set is a human donor who had recovered from COVID-19.

The rearrangement joins TRBV5-7 to TRBJ1-2, with D possibly being TRBD1 (6 bases). TRBV5-7 is an open reading frame whose function is uncertain. This CDR3 is 16 amino acids long. Trimming cost V 1 base and J 7 bases, with 20 bases left between them. The CDR3 here is CASSLCSRGGRFGYTF. For the CDR3, the DNA is TGTGCCAGCAGCTTGTGCTCCAGGGGAGGGCGTTTTGGCTACACCTTC.

This rearrangement joins TRBV13 to TRBJ1-2; D gene uncertain. Trimming removed 2 bases at V and 0 bases at J, with 13 bases between. In germline, CDR1 is PRHDT, CDR2 FYEKMQ (reference sequence). The CDR3 has 16 residues. The CDR3 spells CASSLFRGGTNYGYTF. For the CDR3, the DNA is TGTGCCAGCAGCTTATTTCGGGGAGGGACTAACTATGGCTACACCTTC. The whole variable domain, remainder taken from reference TRBV13 and TRBJ1-2, is AAGVIQSPRHLIKEKRETATLKCYPIPRHDTVYWYQQGPGQDPQFLISFYEKMQSDKGSIPDRFSAQQFSDYHSELNMSSLELGDSALYFCASSLFRGGTNYGYTFGSGTRLTVV.

J is TRBJ2-3 and V is TRBV11-2, with 13 positions matching TRBD2. Trimming removed 5 bases from V and 6 bases from J; junction bases left unmatched: 11. CDR1 SGHAT and CDR2 FQNNGV come from the germline V gene. The CDR3 runs to 17 residues. CDR3 coding DNA: TGTGCCAGCAGCACAGAACTAGCGGGGGGGCCATGGGATACGCAGTATTTT. Its protein is CASSTELAGGPWDTQYF.

J is TRBJ1-2 and V is TRBV21-1. TRBV21-1 is shown as a pseudogene. This CDR3 has 14 residues. DNA for the CDR3: TGTGCCAGCAGAAACAACCGGGGAGGGGATGGTTACACCTTC. It yields the protein CASRNNRGGDGYTF.

This clone was seen a single time. This chain uses TRBV19 with TRBJ1-1; D is perhaps TRBD1 (6 bases). The CDR3 loop spans 14 amino acids. From germline, CDR1 is LNHDA and CDR2 SQIVND (reference sequence). Trimming removed 8 bases at V and 0 bases at J, with 13 bases between. The CDR3 sequence is CASSRGLMNTEAFF. DNA for the CDR3: TGTGCCAGTTCTCGGGGGCTCATGAACACTGAAGCTTTCTTT.

Turning to this clone: One end of the junction fails to match germline, which may point to a read error. This chain links TRBV6-6 with TRBJ1-1; D not certain. The CDR3 sequence is 11 residues long. The germline CDR1 and CDR2 sequences are MNHNY and SVGAGI (reference sequence). The chain's CDR3 is CASTEGPEAFF. In DNA, the CDR3 is TGTGCCAGCACCGAAGGGCCTGAGGCTTTCTTT.

This chain connects TRBV27 to TRBJ2-1; D is unclear. With 1 base removed from V and 14 bases from J, the gap between germline ends came to 12 bases. The CDR3 runs to 12 residues. Germline-derived CDR1 and CDR2 are MNHEY and SMNVEV (reference sequence). The CDR3 region is CASSLYGSREFF. CDR3 nucleotide sequence: TGTGCCAGCAGTTTATACGGTAGCCGGGAGTTCTTC.

V is TRBV5-4 and J is TRBJ2-1, with 9 bases that match TRBD1. The germline gives CDR1 SGHNT, CDR2 YYREEE (reference sequence). This CDR3 comprises 15 residues. Trimming at V came to 4 bases and at J to 7 bases, leaving 9 bases not matched to a gene. The CDR3 coding sequence is TGTGCCAGCAGCGTAACAGGGGGCGCCGATAATGAGCAGTTCTTC. Translated: CASSVTGGADNEQFF.

This clone was detected only once. The rearrangement uses TRBV6-6 and TRBJ2-1, with TRBD2 matching over 12 bases. Per germline, CDR1 MNHNY and CDR2 SVGAGI (reference sequence). V dropped 5 bases and J dropped 7; count of bases not matched to a gene: 6. This CDR3 spans 15 amino acids. The CDR3 loop is CASSHALAGGNEQFF. CDR3 bases: TGTGCCAGCAGTCACGCACTAGCGGGGGGTAATGAGCAGTTCTTC.

The chain is built from TRBV7-9 and TRBJ1-2, with D tentatively TRBD1 (6 bases). The germline V gene has CDR1 SEHNR and CDR2 FQNEAQ (reference sequence). The CDR3 spans 16 residues. Trimming removed 1 base from V and 4 bases from J, with 16 bases in between. CDR3 loop: CASSLDVQGYGYGYTF. CDR3 coding DNA: TGTGCCAGCAGCTTAGACGTGCAGGGGTATGGCTATGGCTACACCTTC.

The chain employs TRBV29-1 and TRBJ1-2; 7 bases map to TRBD1. This CDR3 contains 15 residues. Germline lookup yields CDR1 SQVTM and CDR2 ANQGSEA. Trimming cost V 2 bases and J 5 bases; bases outside gene matches: 11. The CDR3 is CSVEKGSGGVYGYTF. The CDR3 DNA follows: TGCAGCGTTGAAAAGGGTTCAGGGGGTGTTTATGGCTACACCTTC. Looking up the rest from reference TRBV29-1 and TRBJ1-2 gives the full variable domain: SAVISQKPSRDICQRGTSLTIQCQVDSQVTMMFWYRQQPGQSLTLIATANQGSEATYESGFVIDKFPISRPNLTFSTLTVSNMSPEDSSIYLCSVEKGSGGVYGYTFGSGTRLTVV.

This rearrangement joins TRBV4-2 to TRBJ2-3; no clear D gene. Germline values: CDR1 LGHNA, CDR2 YNFKEQ. There are 13 residues in the CDR3. Trimming shortened V by 4 bases and J by 4 bases, and 9 bases separated the two germline ends. The CDR3 DNA is TGTGCCAGCAGCCCATCTAGGGCAGATACGCAGTATTTT. Its translation: CASSPSRADTQYF.

This chain uses TRBV4-1 with TRBJ1-3; D possibly corresponds to TRBD1 (6 bases). V dropped 5 bases and J dropped 0 bases, with 14 bases sitting between them. The CDR3 sequence is 16 residues long. Germline lookup yields CDR1 MGHRA and CDR2 YSYEKL. The CDR3 DNA sequence: TGCGCCAGCAGCACGTGGACAGACAGCTCTGGAAACACCATATATTTT. Its protein product is CASSTWTDSSGNTIYF.

The sample holds a few counts of this clone. The V and J genes are TRBV9 and TRBJ2-7, with 8 positions matching TRBD1. Germline V lookup: CDR1 SGDLS, CDR2 YYNGEE. V shed 2 bases, J shed 4 bases, and the junction held 11 bases outside the gene matches. The CDR3 extends over 16 amino acids. CDR3 region: CASSVAGGQGFYEQYF. The CDR3 bases are TGTGCCAGCAGCGTCGCGGGTGGACAGGGATTTTACGAGCAGTACTTC.

The V call is TRBV15, the J call TRBJ1-1; 8 bases fit TRBD1. J was trimmed by 1 base and V by 1 base; bases with no gene match: 2. The CDR3 totals 15 residues. Germline CDR1 and CDR2: LNHNV and YYDKDF (reference sequence). This CDR3 reads CATSRADRANTEAFF. CDR3 DNA sequence: TGTGCCACCAGCAGAGCGGACAGGGCGAACACTGAAGCTTTCTTT.

V is TRBV11-2 and J is TRBJ1-2; 7 bases are a match to TRBD1. The ends lost 5 bases at V and 7 bases at J; junction bases unmatched: 4. The CDR3 loop spans 12 amino acids. CDR1 SGHAT and CDR2 FQNNGV come from the germline V gene. The CDR3 loop reads CASSLHRGGYTF. For the CDR3, the DNA is TGTGCCAGCAGCCTTCACAGGGGTGGCTACACCTTC.

This chain uses TRBV5-1 with TRBJ2-3; a weak D match, TRBD1 (6 bases). Germline CDR1 and CDR2: SGHRS and YFSETQ. The V and J ends lost 1 base and 5 bases respectively, with 14 bases between them. CDR3 size: 15 residues. Here the CDR3 DNA reads TGCGCCAGCAGCTTGAAGAGGGGGTGGGGAGATACGCAGTATTTT. It encodes CASSLKRGWGDTQYF.

The chain is built from TRBV6-5 and TRBJ1-2, with D hard to call. Germline CDR1 and CDR2: MNHEY and SVGAGI. CDR3 size: 14 residues. Deletions cut 0 bases from V and 2 bases from J, with 7 bases between. The CDR3 sequence: CASSYSERNYGYTF. The CDR3 nucleotides read TGTGCCAGCAGTTACTCGGAGAGAAACTATGGCTACACCTTC.

The rearrangement uses TRBV27 and TRBJ1-2; 7 positions match TRBD1. The CDR3 length is 14 residues. J lost 6 bases, V lost 3 bases, and 7 bases had no gene match. Germline CDR1 is MNHEY and CDR2 is SMNVEV (reference sequence). The CDR3 here is CASSFIDRDDGYTF. The CDR3, as DNA: TGTGCCAGCAGTTTCATAGACAGGGACGATGGCTACACCTTC.